These T cell receptor beta chains were read from a single sample in a study of blood T cell repertoires in COVID-19. This table comes from immunoSEQ multiplex PCR, and its TCRdb copy is limited to in-frame clones, with some not included. The table shows roughly 200,000 clones, with approximately 85% occurring only once. Sequencing used PBMCs or T cells enriched from blood (not recorded which). The source is a man aged 35-49 years who had recovered from COVID-19. Each CDR3 is given with its conserved first and last residue. A D gene is named only where the DNA matches it firmly. Size tells how often a clone was seen (once, few, many) or the class of an expanded clone, and some rows leave it out.

TRBD1	TRBJ1-3	TRBV3-1/TRBV3-2	-	CASSRGQADSGNTIYF	TGTGCCAGCAGCAGGGGACAGGCTGACTCTGGAAACACCATATATTTT
TRBD1	TRBJ2-7	TRBV19	once	CATLGTGATYEQYF	TGTGCCACCCTCGGGACAGGGGCTACCTACGAGCAGTACTTC
TRBD1	TRBJ2-1	TRBV28	-	CATGDRANEQFF	TGTGCCACCGGAGACAGGGCCAATGAGCAGTTCTTC
TRBD1	TRBJ2-7	TRBV25-1	few	CASSDRGQAYEQYF	TGTGCCAGCAGTGACCGGGGACAGGCCTACGAGCAGTACTTC
-	TRBJ2-7	TRBV25-1	once	CASRGRSYEQYF	TGTGCCAGCAGGGGCCGCTCCTACGAGCAGTACTTC
TRBD2	TRBJ2-2	TRBV19	-	CASQGGGNTGELFF	TGTGCCAGTCAGGGCGGGGGGAACACCGGGGAGCTGTTTTTT
-	TRBJ2-1	TRBV7-9	few	CASSLSRGIYNEQFF	TGTGCCAGCAGCTTAAGTCGGGGGATCTACAATGAGCAGTTCTTC
TRBD1	TRBJ2-5	TRBV28	-	CASSLRIDTGTGDWETQYF	TGTGCCAGCAGCCTCAGAATCGACACCGGGACAGGGGATTGGGAGACCCAGTACTTC
-	TRBJ1-1	TRBV10-1	-	CASSDFRGTEAFF	TGCGCCAGCAGTGACTTTAGGGGCACTGAAGCTTTCTTT
TRBD2	TRBJ2-1	TRBV19	-	CASGASGGLYNEQFF	TGTGCCAGCGGAGCTAGCGGGGGGCTATACAATGAGCAGTTCTTC
-	TRBJ1-1	TRBV5-1	-	CASSSSGYTEAFF	TGCGCCAGCAGCTCCTCGGGATACACTGAAGCTTTCTTT
-	TRBJ1-5	TRBV6-5	-	CASSYAEGPQHF	TGTGCCAGCAGTTACGCTGAGGGGCCCCAGCATTTT
-	TRBJ2-5	TRBV18	once	CASSPRGRGRETQYF	TGTGCCAGCTCACCACGGGGCAGGGGAAGAGAGACCCAGTACTTC
-	TRBJ2-1	TRBV28	-	CASSSSPAYNEQFF	TGTGCCAGCAGTTCCTCTCCTGCCTACAATGAGCAGTTCTTC
-	TRBJ2-3	TRBV9	once	CASSETELATDTQYF	TGTGCCAGCTCCGAGACAGAGTTGGCCACAGATACGCAGTATTTT
TRBD2	TRBJ2-1	TRBV14	-	CASSPPGTSSYGEQFF	TGTGCCAGCAGCCCCCCCGGGACTAGTTCTTACGGTGAGCAGTTCTTC
TRBD1	TRBJ1-5	TRBV5-8	-	CASSFGPRTGYNQPQHF	TGTGCCAGCAGCTTTGGACCCCGGACAGGCTACAATCAGCCCCAGCATTTT
-	TRBJ2-1	TRBV20-1	-	CSASAGNEQFF	TGCAGTGCTAGTGCGGGCAATGAGCAGTTCTTC
-	TRBJ1-2	TRBV5-4	-	CASSLDRVGYGYTF	TGTGCCAGCAGCTTGGACAGGGTCGGCTATGGCTACACCTTC
-	TRBJ1-2	TRBV12-3/TRBV12-4	once	CASSLSTNYGYTF	TGTGCCAGCAGTTTGTCTACTAACTATGGCTACACCTTC
TRBD1	TRBJ1-1	TRBV5-1	-	CASSPGQGARGPNTEAFF	TGCGCCAGCAGCCCGGGACAGGGGGCGAGAGGGCCGAACACTGAAGCTTTCTTT
TRBD1	TRBJ1-3	TRBV4-1	few	CASSQRQGDGNTIYF	TGCGCCAGCAGCCAACGACAGGGTGATGGAAACACCATATATTTT
-	TRBJ1-5	TRBV19	-	CASSPTGQGLSSQPQHF	TGTGCCAGTAGTCCCACCGGGCAGGGATTGAGTAGTCAGCCCCAGCATTTT
TRBD2	TRBJ2-7	TRBV6-4	once	CASGLAGDEQYF	TGTGCCAGCGGACTAGCGGGAGACGAGCAGTACTTC
-	TRBJ1-3	TRBV6-2/TRBV6-3	-	CASSLPGTLSGNTIYF	TGTGCCAGCAGCCTCCCGGGAACCCTCTCTGGAAACACCATATATTTT
-	TRBJ1-1	TRBV5-6	-	CASSRTRNTEAFF	TGTGCCAGCAGTAGGACAAGGAACACTGAAGCTTTCTTT
-	TRBJ2-5	TRBV11-2	-	CASSAVAGRETQYF	TGTGCCAGCAGCGCAGTGGCGGGGCGGGAGACCCAGTACTTC
TRBD1	TRBJ1-5	TRBV12-3/TRBV12-4	-	CASSTTGRQPQHF	TGTGCCAGCAGCACGACAGGGCGTCAGCCCCAGCATTTT
-	TRBJ1-1	TRBV29-1	-	CSAHLGNTEAFF	TGCAGCGCTCATCTAGGGAACACTGAAGCTTTCTTT
-	TRBJ1-2	TRBV30	-	CAWKVGSHDYGYTF	TGTGCCTGGAAGGTCGGGTCCCACGACTATGGCTACACCTTC
-	TRBJ2-3	TRBV23-1	-	CASCGGSFSTDTQYF	TGCGCCAGCTGCGGTGGGTCATTTAGCACAGATACGCAGTATTTT
TRBD1	TRBJ1-2	TRBV29-1	-	CSVEVTGPGGYTF	TGCAGCGTCGAGGTGACAGGGCCGGGGGGCTACACCTTC
-	TRBJ1-2	TRBV10-3	-	CAISESRENYGYTF	TGTGCCATCAGTGAGTCGAGGGAGAACTATGGCTACACCTTC
-	TRBJ2-5	TRBV7-2	-	CASSPGFRSLRETQYF	TGTGCCAGCAGCCCCGGGTTTAGGTCCTTGCGAGAGACCCAGTACTTC
TRBD1	TRBJ2-7	TRBV19	-	CASSIGQGAYEQYF	TGTGCCAGTAGTATCGGACAGGGGGCTTACGAGCAGTACTTC